The entry that follows covers one T cell receptor (beta chain) sequence. The target antigen is unknown. A much larger clonotype is one base distant, so this may be a read error. These data come from a study of molecular identifiers for immune sequencing clone quantification. Whole-study findings and limits: In CMV-specific effectors, clones above 20 copies held over 99% of molecules; naive, under 1%. In cases of identical TCR molecules sharing a barcode, highly expanded clone sizes could be underestimated.

Both previously described methods and listed TCR primers were employed to make bulk TCR libraries. TCRdb itself ran the PCR reads through MiXCR, one entry per CDR3 protein. The table has 490,000 or so distinct CDR3 sequences, around 23% seen once. CD8+CD4-CCR7+CD45RA+ cells were sorted as naive CD8 T cells. Sequences were obtained from naive CD8+ T cells from blood, with Jurkat cell RNA spiked in. Subset specified: FACS-sorted CD8+CD4-CCR7+CD45RA+ naive T cells. The TCR comes from a human donor in good health. Some libraries in this study had Jurkat cell RNA spiked in.

CDR3 coding DNA: TGTGCCAGCAGGCCTTCGGACGGCTACACAGATACGCAGTATTTT. Protein product: CASRPSDGYTDTQYF. The V call is TRBV6-2 or TRBV6-3, the J call TRBJ2-3, with D uncertain. The CDR3 is 15 residues long. CDR1 is MNHEY, CDR2 SVGEGT, per germline. The germline V and J ends were trimmed by 6 bases and 2 bases, with 15 bases remaining between them.